This passage covers 16 T cell receptor beta chains from one sample sequenced in a study of PD-1 blockade in mismatch repair-deficient tumors. Measured with immunoSEQ multiplex PCR; TCRdb has only the in-frame clones, and not every one. This sample yields over 100,000 clones, of which more than 60% are seen a single time; roughly 4.5% belongs to the top ten. The input for sequencing was peripheral blood, taken about 13 months after starting pembrolizumab. The receptors here all came from an adult with mismatch repair-deficient cancer.

The rearrangement links TRBV7-9 to TRBJ1-1, with no clear D. Trimming shortened V by 5 bases and J by 1 base, and 14 bases separated the two germline ends. This CDR3 spans 15 amino acids. CDR1 and CDR2 from the germline V gene are SEHNR and FQNEAQ (reference sequence). The CDR3 coding sequence is TGTGCCAGCAGCCCTGGAGGTATGGGGAACACTGAAGCTTTCTTT. Protein product: CASSPGGMGNTEAFF.

Written as DNA, the CDR3 is TGTGCCTGGAGTATGGGGCAGGGCGAAAAACTGTTTTTT. It yields the protein CAWSMGQGEKLFF. V is TRBV30 and J is TRBJ1-4; possibly TRBD1 for D (5 bases). The CDR3 sequence is 13 residues long. The V and J ends lost 2 bases and 8 bases respectively, with 12 bases between them. Germline CDR1 and CDR2: GTSNPN and SVGIG (reference sequence).

This clone was seen ten or more times. This chain joins TRBV7-9 and TRBJ2-1; D call uncertain. Germline values: CDR1 SEHNR, CDR2 FQNEAQ (reference sequence). The CDR3 spans 15 residues. V gave up 0 bases and J gave up 5 bases, with 11 bases separating them. This chain's CDR3 is CASSLAEAPNNEQFF. CDR3 sequence (DNA): TGTGCCAGCAGCTTAGCTGAGGCCCCTAACAATGAGCAGTTCTTC.

The chain joins TRBV9 to TRBJ2-2; 8 nucleotides match TRBD1. The CDR3 sequence is 18 residues long. Germline lookup yields CDR1 SGDLS and CDR2 YYNGEE. V lost 0 bases, J lost 0 bases, and 7 bases stayed unmatched. This chain's CDR3 is CASSVARTGNANTGELFF. As DNA, the CDR3 is TGTGCCAGCAGCGTAGCCCGGACAGGGAACGCGAACACCGGGGAGCTGTTTTTT.

The chain combines TRBV5-5 with TRBJ2-2; D remains ambiguous. The V and J ends lost 3 bases and 6 bases respectively, with 12 bases between them. The length of the CDR3 is 14 residues. In germline, CDR1 is SGHKS, CDR2 YYEKEE (reference sequence). The CDR3 nucleotides read TGTGCCAGCAGCTATCAATGGAAGGCCGGGGAGCTGTTTTTT. Amino acids: CASSYQWKAGELFF.

J is TRBJ2-5 and V is TRBV11-3, with D tentatively TRBD1 (6 bases). CDR3 length equals 14 residues. V lost 1 base and J lost 2, with 8 bases in between. The germline gives CDR1 SGHNT, CDR2 YENEEA. CDR3 sequence (DNA): TGTGCCAGCAGCTTAGGAGGGGGACAAGAGACCCAGTACTTC. The encoded protein is CASSLGGGQETQYF.

The chain is built from TRBV5-1 and TRBJ1-1; D is unresolved. Looked up from germline, CDR1 is SGHRS and CDR2 is YFSETQ. V lost 2 bases and J lost 1, with 15 bases in between. The CDR3 has 16 residues. CDR3 sequence: CASSFSSRVENTEAFF. DNA of the CDR3: TGCGCCAGCAGCTTCTCCAGCCGGGTTGAGAACACTGAAGCTTTCTTT.

The gene calls are TRBV9 and TRBJ2-1; tentatively, D is TRBD2 (6 bases). Trimming cost V 4 bases and J 1 base, with 9 bases left between them. The CDR3 consists of 14 residues. Germline lookup yields CDR1 SGDLS and CDR2 YYNGEE. The CDR3: CASSPGDSYNEQFF. The CDR3 nucleotides read TGTGCCAGCAGCCCGGGGGATTCCTACAATGAGCAGTTCTTC.

The rearrangement uses TRBV7-9 and TRBJ1-1; D remains ambiguous. CDR1 and CDR2 (germline): SEHNR, FQNEAQ (reference sequence). CDR3 length: 14 amino acids. V gave up 1 base and J gave up 4 bases, with 10 bases separating them. The CDR3 bases are TGTGCCAGCAGCTTAGTGGGCCGGGTCACTGAAGCTTTCTTT. This sequence encodes CASSLVGRVTEAFF.

The chain carries TRBV2 and TRBJ2-1, with 8 bases matching TRBD2. The germline gives CDR1 SNHLY, CDR2 FYNNEI. Losses at the gene ends were 3 bases for V and 5 bases for J; bases not matched to a gene: 3. This CDR3 contains 14 residues. The CDR3 DNA sequence: TGTGCCAGCAGTGAGCGGGAGGCTAACAATGAGCAGTTCTTC. Its translation: CASSEREANNEQFF.

The rearrangement links TRBV5-1 to TRBJ2-5, with 8 bases fitting TRBD1. The CDR3 length is 15 residues. V lost 2 bases to trimming and J lost 5 bases; unmatched junction nucleotides: 8. Germline V gene sequence: CDR1 SGHRS, CDR2 YFSETQ. Here the CDR3 DNA reads TGCGCCAGCAGCTTATCGACAGGGGTTGGCGAGACCCAGTACTTC. The encoded protein is CASSLSTGVGETQYF.

A remark on this clone: A read error is possible here, since a much larger clone lies one base away. This sample also contains other DNA sequences that code for the same CDR3. CDR3 region: CATSRDGLGWEAFF. DNA of the CDR3: TGTGCCACCAGCAGAGATGGGCTGGGATGGGAAGCTTTCTTT. This chain joins TRBV15 and TRBJ1-1; D is unclear. Germline V gene lookup returns CDR1 LNHNV and CDR2 YYDKDF (reference sequence). V shed 0 bases and J shed 8 bases, with 13 bases lying between them. This CDR3 region has 14 residues.

This clone was observed a handful of times. The genes are TRBV7-9 and TRBJ2-1; no reliable D call. The V end lost 0 bases, the J end lost 7 bases, and 13 bases lay between the germline ends. This CDR3 comprises 15 residues. Germline CDR1 reads SEHNR; CDR2 reads FQNEAQ (reference sequence). This CDR3 is CASSLARVTRNEQFF. The CDR3 DNA is TGTGCCAGCAGCTTAGCTCGCGTCACGCGGAATGAGCAGTTCTTC.

This rearrangement joins TRBV7-3 to TRBJ2-6; the D gene is possibly TRBD1 (5 bases). Germline assignment: CDR1 SGHTA and CDR2 FQGTGA. The CDR3 length is 17 residues. The V end was cut by 5 bases, the J end by 0 bases, with 14 bases between. This CDR3 is CASSPSSTVSGANVLTF. The CDR3, as DNA: TGTGCCAGCAGCCCCTCCTCGACAGTCTCTGGGGCCAACGTCCTGACTTTC.

There are many counts of this clone. This chain joins TRBV28 and TRBJ2-1; TRBD1 aligns across 7 bases. V lost 5 bases and J lost 4; bases outside the gene matches: 8. The CDR3 length is 15 residues. CDR1 and CDR2 (germline): MDHEN, SYDVKM. The CDR3 coding sequence is TGTGCCAGCAGTGTACAGGGGTCGTGGTACAATGAGCAGTTCTTC. Amino acid sequence: CASSVQGSWYNEQFF.

Details on this clone: The sample carries other DNA sequences with the same CDR3. This chain uses TRBV9 with TRBJ2-7, with 11 bases lining up with TRBD2. The CDR3 length is 15 residues. V lost 0 bases and J lost 3; bases outside the gene matches: 2. Germline CDR1 and CDR2: SGDLS and YYNGEE. The CDR3 protein is CASSVGLAGGYEQYF. The CDR3 DNA is TGTGCCAGCAGCGTAGGGCTAGCGGGAGGCTACGAGCAGTACTTC.